The subject of this entry is one T cell receptor beta chain. Its antigen remains unidentified. Primers for the PCR totalled 60 Vbeta and 13 Jbeta. Per the original data handling: In a later analysis, roughly 11 million of 65 million to 90 million unique beta chains occurred in at least two donors. The method was immunoSEQ multiplex PCR; TCRdb's version includes in-frame clones alone and lacks a portion of them. The DNA gave D and trimming, while V, J and clone size come from that table. The sample includes approximately 110,000 clones, 70% to 85% of them seen just once. The sample originates from a study of cytomegalovirus exposure and HLA in healthy donors. Across the whole study: Earlier findings included about 120 million unique TCR beta sequences obtained from 150 million to 200 million T cells.

Study observations and caveats: The authors later linked a missense DCLRE1C variant to TCR beta V- and J-gene trimming. As confirmed in vitro, three CMV-associated chains were specific for CMV antigens.

The sequenced material came from PBMCs. The sequence was obtained from a human donor in good health.

The CDR3 here is CASNRGGAADTQYF. As DNA, the CDR3 is TGTGCCAGTAATCGGGGGGGGGCTGCAGATACGCAGTATTTT. The chain couples TRBV19 to TRBJ2-3; the match to TRBD2 covers 8 bases. Germline trimming cut 7 bases from V and 4 bases from J; bases unmatched to any gene: 7. Germline lookup yields CDR1 LNHDA and CDR2 SQIVND (reference sequence). This CDR3 spans 14 amino acids. Full variable domain (outside the CDR3, taken from reference TRBV19 and TRBJ2-3): DGGITQSPKYLFRKEGQNVTLSCEQNLNHDAMYWYRQDPGQGLRLIYYSQIVNDFQKGDIAEGYSVSREKKESFPLTVTSAQKNPTAFYLCASNRGGAADTQYFGPGTRLTVL.